This is a list of T cell receptor beta chains from one sample in a study of T cells during gluten challenge in celiac disease. TCRdb itself ran the 5' RACE reads through MiXCR, one entry per CDR3 protein. The table includes over 85 distinct CDR3 sequences, 22% detected once. The sequencing used gluten-specific CD4+ T cells sorted from blood using tetramers, collected at baseline or on day 6, 14 or 28 of gluten challenge (not recorded which). All receptors derive from a female donor with celiac disease. The CDR3 runs from the conserved cysteine through the conserved F or W. Fields, in order: V gene, D gene, J gene, clone size, CDR3 DNA, CDR3 protein. The D gene is left open where the match is weak. Size values are once, few and many counts, or a class for expanded clones, and some rows have none.

V: TRBV7-2
D: .
J: TRBJ2-5
size: .
DNA: TGTGCCAGCAGCTTGCGCACACGGGATTTTGGGACCCAGTACTTC
CDR3: CASSLRTRDFGTQYF

V: TRBV20-1
D: TRBD1
J: TRBJ2-1
size: hyperexpanded
DNA: TGCAGTGCAGAACGGACATACGCAGGGGGTGAGCAGTTCTTC
CDR3: CSAERTYAGGEQFF

V: TRBV11-2
D: .
J: TRBJ2-5
size: medium-sized
DNA: TGTGCCAGCAGCACGACAGCCCAAGAGACCCAGTACTTC
CDR3: CASSTTAQETQYF

V: TRBV7-2
D: .
J: TRBJ2-3
size: .
DNA: TGTGCCAGCAGCTTAGTCCAAGGGAGAGATACGCAGTATTTT
CDR3: CASSLVQGRDTQYF

V: TRBV3-1
D: TRBD1
J: TRBJ2-1
size: few
DNA: TGTGCCAGCGGCGAGGGGGCAGCAACCTACAATGAGCAGTTCTTC
CDR3: CASGEGAATYNEQFF

V: TRBV18
D: .
J: TRBJ1-3
size: few
DNA: TGTGCCAGCTCACCGGACACCTACTCTGGAAACACCATATATTTT
CDR3: CASSPDTYSGNTIYF

V: TRBV7-2
D: TRBD2
J: TRBJ2-1
size: large
DNA: TGTGCCAGCAGCTTAAGAGTAGCGGGAGCCCATGAGCAGTTCTTC
CDR3: CASSLRVAGAHEQFF

V: TRBV29-1
D: .
J: TRBJ1-5
size: large
DNA: TGCAGCGTTGGGGGTTTCGATCAGCCCCAGCATTTT
CDR3: CSVGGFDQPQHF

V: TRBV7-2
D: .
J: TRBJ1-4
size: medium-sized
DNA: TGTGCCAGCAGCTTCATACAGGGCGAAAAACTGTTTTTT
CDR3: CASSFIQGEKLFF

V: TRBV7-8
D: .
J: TRBJ1-1
size: .
DNA: TGTGCCAGCAACCGATCGTGGGACACTGAAGCTTTCTTT
CDR3: CASNRSWDTEAFF

V: TRBV7-2
D: .
J: TRBJ2-2
size: medium-sized
DNA: TGTGCCAGCAGCTTATTCGGCAGACAGGACCCTACCGGGGAGCTGTTTTTT
CDR3: CASSLFGRQDPTGELFF

V: TRBV11-3
D: .
J: TRBJ1-1
size: medium-sized
DNA: TGTGCCAGCAGCTTCCTCGGGGCGATGAACACTGAAGCTTTCTTT
CDR3: CASSFLGAMNTEAFF